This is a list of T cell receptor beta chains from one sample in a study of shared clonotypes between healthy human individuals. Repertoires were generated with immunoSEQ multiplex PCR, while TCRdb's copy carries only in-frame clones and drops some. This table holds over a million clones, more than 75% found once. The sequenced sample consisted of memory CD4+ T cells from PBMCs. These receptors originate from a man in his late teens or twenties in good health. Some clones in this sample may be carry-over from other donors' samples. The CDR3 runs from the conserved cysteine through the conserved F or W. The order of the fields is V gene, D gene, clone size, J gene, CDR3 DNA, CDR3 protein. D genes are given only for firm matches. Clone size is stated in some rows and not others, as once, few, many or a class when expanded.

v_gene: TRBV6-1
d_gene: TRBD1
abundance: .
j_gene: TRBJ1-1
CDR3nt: TGTGCCAGCAGTGACAGATTTGGACAGGCGTCCTCGGGCACTGAAGCTTTCTTT
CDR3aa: CASSDRFGQASSGTEAFF

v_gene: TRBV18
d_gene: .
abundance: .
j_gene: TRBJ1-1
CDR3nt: TGTGCCAGCTCACTAGAAGACCCATTCTGGGAAGCTTTCTTT
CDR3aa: CASSLEDPFWEAFF

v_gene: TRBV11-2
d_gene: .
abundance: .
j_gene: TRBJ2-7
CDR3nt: TGTGCCAGCAGCTTAGAGGGGGCACCCTACGAGCAGTACTTC
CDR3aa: CASSLEGAPYEQYF

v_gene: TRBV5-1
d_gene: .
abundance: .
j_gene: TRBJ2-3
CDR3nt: TGCGCCAGCAGCGCTCAGGGTAGCGATACGCAGTATTTT
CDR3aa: CASSAQGSDTQYF

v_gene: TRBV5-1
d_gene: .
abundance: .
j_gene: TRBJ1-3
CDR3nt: TGCGCCAGCAGCGACTCGCGAGCGGGGGGAAACACCATATATTTT
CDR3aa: CASSDSRAGGNTIYF

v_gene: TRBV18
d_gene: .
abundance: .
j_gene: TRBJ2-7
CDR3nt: TGTGCCAGCTCAGCGGGATGGGAGCAGTACTTC
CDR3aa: CASSAGWEQYF

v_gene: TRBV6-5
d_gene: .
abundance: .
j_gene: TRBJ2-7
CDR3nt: TGTGCCAGGGGATTCGTAACAGGGAGCTCCTACGAGCAGTACTTC
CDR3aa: CARGFVTGSSYEQYF

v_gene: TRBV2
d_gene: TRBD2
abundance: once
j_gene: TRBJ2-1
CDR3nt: TGTGCCAGCAGTGTGGGTAGCGGGAGAGTGGATGAGCAGTTCTTC
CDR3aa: CASSVGSGRVDEQFF

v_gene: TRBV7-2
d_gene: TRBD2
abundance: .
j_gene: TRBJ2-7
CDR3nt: TGTGCCAGCCGTGTAGCGGGAGCAAGGTCCTACGAGCAGTACTTC
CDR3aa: CASRVAGARSYEQYF

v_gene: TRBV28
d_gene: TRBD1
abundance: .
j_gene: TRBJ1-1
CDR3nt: TGTGCCAGCAGTGGCGCGGGGACAGGGGCGGCTGAAGCTTTCTTT
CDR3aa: CASSGAGTGAAEAFF

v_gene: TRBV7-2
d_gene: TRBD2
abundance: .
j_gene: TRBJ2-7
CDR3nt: TGTGCCAGCAGCTTAGCCGGGAGTAGCGGGTTCTACGAGCAGTACTTC
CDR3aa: CASSLAGSSGFYEQYF

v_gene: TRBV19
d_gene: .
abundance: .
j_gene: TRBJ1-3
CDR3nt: TGTGCCAGTAGTATAGCAGGGCGGAGTCTCTCTGGAAACACCATATATTTT
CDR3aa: CASSIAGRSLSGNTIYF

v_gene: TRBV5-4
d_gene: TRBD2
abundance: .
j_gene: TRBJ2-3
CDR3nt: TGTGCCAGCAGCATAGGCCGGGGACTAGCAACAGATACGCAGTATTTT
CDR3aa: CASSIGRGLATDTQYF